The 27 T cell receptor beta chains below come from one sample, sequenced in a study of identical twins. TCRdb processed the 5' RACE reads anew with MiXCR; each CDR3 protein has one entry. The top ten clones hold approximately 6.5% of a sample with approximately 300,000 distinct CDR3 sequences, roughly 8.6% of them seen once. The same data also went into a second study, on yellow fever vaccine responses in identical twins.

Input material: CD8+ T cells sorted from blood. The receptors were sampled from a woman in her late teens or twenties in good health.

The CDR3 loop reads CASSPGPDRGTYNEQFF. DNA of the CDR3: TGTGCCAGCAGTCCAGGACCGGACAGGGGAACCTACAATGAGCAGTTCTTC. This chain uses TRBV12-3 or TRBV12-4 with TRBJ2-1, with 9 bases lining up with TRBD1. The CDR3 has 17 amino acids. V lost 5 bases and J lost 2; bases outside the gene matches: 10.

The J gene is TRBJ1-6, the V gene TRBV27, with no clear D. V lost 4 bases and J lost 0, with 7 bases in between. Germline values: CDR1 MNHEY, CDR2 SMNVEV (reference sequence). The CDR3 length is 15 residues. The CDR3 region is CASSSLGSYNSPLHF. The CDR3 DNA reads TGTGCCAGCAGTTCCTTGGGCTCCTATAATTCACCCCTCCACTTT.

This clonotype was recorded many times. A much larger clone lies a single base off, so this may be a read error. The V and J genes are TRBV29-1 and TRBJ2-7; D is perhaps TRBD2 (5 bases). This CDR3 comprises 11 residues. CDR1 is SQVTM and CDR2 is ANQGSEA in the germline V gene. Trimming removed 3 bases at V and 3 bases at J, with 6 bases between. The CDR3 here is CSVDEGYEQYF. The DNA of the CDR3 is TGCAGCGTTGATGAGGGCTACGAGCAGTACTTC.

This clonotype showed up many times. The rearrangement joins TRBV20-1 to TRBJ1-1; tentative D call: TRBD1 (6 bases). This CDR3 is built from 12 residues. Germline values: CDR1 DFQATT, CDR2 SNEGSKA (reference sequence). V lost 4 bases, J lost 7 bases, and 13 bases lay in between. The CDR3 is CSANRDFHEAFF. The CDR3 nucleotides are TGCAGTGCTAACAGGGATTTCCATGAAGCTTTCTTT.

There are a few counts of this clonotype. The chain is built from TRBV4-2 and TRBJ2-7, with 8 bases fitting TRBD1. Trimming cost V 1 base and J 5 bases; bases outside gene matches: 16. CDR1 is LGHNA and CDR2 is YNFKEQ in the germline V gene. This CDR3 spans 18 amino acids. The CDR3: CASSQGLTLRDRFHEQYF. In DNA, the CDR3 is TGTGCCAGCAGCCAAGGGCTTACCCTTCGGGACAGGTTTCACGAGCAGTACTTC.

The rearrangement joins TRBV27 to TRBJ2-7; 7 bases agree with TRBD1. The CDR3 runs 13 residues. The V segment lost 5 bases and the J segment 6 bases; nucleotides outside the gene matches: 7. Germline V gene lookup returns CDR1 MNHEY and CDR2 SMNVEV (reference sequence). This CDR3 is CASSPLTGLEQYF. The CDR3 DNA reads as TGTGCCAGCAGTCCGCTGACAGGGCTCGAGCAGTACTTC.

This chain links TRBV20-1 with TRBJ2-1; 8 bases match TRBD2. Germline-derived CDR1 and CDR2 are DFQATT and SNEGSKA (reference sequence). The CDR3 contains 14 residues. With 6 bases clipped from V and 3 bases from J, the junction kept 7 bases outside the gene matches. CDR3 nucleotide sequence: TGCAGTGCCCCTCCCACTAGCGGCTACAATGAGCAGTTCTTC. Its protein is CSAPPTSGYNEQFF.

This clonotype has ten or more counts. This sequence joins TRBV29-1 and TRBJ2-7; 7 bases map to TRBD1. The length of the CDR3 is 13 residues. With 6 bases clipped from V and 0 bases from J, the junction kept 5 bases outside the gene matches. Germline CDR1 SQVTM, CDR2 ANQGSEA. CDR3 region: CSVRDRSSYEQYF. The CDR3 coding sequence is TGCAGCGTCCGGGACAGAAGCTCCTACGAGCAGTACTTC.

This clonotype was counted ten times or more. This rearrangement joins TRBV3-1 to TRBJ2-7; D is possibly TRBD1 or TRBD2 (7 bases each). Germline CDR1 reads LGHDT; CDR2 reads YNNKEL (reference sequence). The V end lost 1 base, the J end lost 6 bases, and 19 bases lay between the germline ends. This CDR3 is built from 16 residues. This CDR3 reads CASSQGGTAAGVEQYF. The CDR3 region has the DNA TGTGCCAGCAGCCAAGGGGGGACAGCGGCGGGAGTCGAGCAGTACTTC.

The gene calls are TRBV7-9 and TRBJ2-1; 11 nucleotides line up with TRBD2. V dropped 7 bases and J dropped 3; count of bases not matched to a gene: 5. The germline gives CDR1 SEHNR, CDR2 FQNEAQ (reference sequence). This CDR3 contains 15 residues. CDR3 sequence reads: CASIGTSGVYNEQFF. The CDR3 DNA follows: TGTGCCAGCATAGGGACTAGCGGTGTCTACAATGAGCAGTTCTTC.

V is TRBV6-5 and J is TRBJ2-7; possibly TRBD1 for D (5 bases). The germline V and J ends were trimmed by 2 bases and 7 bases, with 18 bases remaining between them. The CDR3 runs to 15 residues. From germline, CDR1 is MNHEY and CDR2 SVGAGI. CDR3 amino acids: CASSYASAGQGEQYF. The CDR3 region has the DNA TGTGCCAGCAGTTACGCATCGGCAGGGCAAGGGGAGCAGTACTTC.

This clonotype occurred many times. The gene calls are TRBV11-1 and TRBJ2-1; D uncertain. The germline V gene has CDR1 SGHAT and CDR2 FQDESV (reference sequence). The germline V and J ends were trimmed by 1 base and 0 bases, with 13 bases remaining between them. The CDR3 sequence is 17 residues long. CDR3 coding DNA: TGTGCCAGCAGCTTAGTGGTCGGCCCGAGCTCCTACAATGAGCAGTTCTTC. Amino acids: CASSLVVGPSSYNEQFF.

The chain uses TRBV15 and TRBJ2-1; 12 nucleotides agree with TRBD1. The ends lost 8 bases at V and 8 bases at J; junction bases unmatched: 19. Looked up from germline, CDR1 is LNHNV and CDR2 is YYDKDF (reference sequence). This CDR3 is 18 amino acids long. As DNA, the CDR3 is TGTGCCACCTCTCCGAGTCCGGGACAGGGGGCAAGTAGCGATGAGCAGTTCTTC. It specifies CATSPSPGQGASSDEQFF.

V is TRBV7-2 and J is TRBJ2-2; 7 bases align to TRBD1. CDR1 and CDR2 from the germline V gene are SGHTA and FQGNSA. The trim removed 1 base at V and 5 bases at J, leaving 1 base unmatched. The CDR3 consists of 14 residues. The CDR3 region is CASSLEQGTGELFF. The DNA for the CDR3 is TGTGCCAGCAGCTTAGAACAGGGGACCGGGGAGCTGTTTTTT.

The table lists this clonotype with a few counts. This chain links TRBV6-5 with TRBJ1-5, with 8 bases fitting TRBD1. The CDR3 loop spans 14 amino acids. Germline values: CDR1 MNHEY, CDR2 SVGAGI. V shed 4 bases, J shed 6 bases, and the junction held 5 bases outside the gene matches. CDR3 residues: CASSWGQAGQPQHF. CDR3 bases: TGTGCCAGCAGTTGGGGACAGGCTGGTCAGCCCCAGCATTTT.

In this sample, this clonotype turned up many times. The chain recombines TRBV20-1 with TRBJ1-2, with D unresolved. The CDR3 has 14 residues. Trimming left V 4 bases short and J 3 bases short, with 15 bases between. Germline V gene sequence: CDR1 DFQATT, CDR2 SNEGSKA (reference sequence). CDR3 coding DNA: TGCAGTGCTACGGAGGAAGGGATCGACTATGGCTACACCTTC. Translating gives CSATEEGIDYGYTF.

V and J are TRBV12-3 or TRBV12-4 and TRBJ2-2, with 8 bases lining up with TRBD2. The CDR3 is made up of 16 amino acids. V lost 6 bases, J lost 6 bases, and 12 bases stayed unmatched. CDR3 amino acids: CASSSPGVAGSGELFF. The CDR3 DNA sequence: TGTGCCAGCAGCTCCCCGGGGGTAGCGGGGTCCGGGGAGCTGTTTTTT.

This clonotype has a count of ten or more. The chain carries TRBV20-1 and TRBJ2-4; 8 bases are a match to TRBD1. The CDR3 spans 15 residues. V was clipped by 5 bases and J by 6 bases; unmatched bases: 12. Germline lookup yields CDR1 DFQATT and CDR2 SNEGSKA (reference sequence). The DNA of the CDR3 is TGCAGTGCTCCCGGGGGCAGGGGGCGGATAAACATTCAGTACTTC. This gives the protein CSAPGGRGRINIQYF.

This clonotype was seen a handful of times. The CDR3 region has the DNA TGCGCCAGCAGGGTAGAAAAGATTCAGTCAGATACGCAGTATTTT. Its protein is CASRVEKIQSDTQYF. The V and J genes are TRBV5-1 and TRBJ2-3, with no clear D. Trimming left V 5 bases short and J 4 bases short, with 17 bases between. The CDR3 runs 15 residues. Germline V gene lookup returns CDR1 SGHRS and CDR2 YFSETQ.

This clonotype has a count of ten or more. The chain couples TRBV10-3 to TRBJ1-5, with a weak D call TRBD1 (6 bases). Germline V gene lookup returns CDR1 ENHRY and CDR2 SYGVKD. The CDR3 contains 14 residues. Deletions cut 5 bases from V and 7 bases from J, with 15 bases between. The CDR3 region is CAISTGLGEQPQHF. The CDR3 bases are TGTGCCATCAGTACAGGGTTGGGCGAACAGCCCCAGCATTTT.

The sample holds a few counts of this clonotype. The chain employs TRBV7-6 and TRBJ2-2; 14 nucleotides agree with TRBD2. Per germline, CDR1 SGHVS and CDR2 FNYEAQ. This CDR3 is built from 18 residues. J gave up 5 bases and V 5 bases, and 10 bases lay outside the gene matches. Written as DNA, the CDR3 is TGTGCCAGCAGCGCTAGACTAGCGGGAGGGCCAGTTACCGGGGAGCTGTTTTTT. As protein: CASSARLAGGPVTGELFF.

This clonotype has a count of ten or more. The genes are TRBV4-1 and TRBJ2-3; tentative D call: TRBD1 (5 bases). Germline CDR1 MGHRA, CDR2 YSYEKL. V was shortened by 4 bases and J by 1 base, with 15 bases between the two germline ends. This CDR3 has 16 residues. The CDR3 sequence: CASSRTPPGRTDTQYF. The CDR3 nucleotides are TGCGCCAGCAGCCGCACACCCCCAGGGCGCACAGATACGCAGTATTTT.

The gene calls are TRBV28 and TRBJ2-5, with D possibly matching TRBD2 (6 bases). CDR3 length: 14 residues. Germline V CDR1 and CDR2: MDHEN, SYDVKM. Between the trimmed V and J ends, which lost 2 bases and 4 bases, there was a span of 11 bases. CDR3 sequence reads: CASSLTLGGETQYF. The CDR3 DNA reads TGTGCCAGCAGTTTAACTCTGGGAGGAGAGACCCAGTACTTC.

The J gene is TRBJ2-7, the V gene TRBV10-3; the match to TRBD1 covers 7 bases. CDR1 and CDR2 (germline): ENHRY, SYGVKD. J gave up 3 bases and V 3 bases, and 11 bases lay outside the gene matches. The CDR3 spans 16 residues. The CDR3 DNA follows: TGTGCCATCAGTGACCCGCCCGGGACAGCCTACTACGAGCAGTACTTC. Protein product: CAISDPPGTAYYEQYF.

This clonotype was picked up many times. The CDR3 reads CASSETGSYEQYF. CDR3 nucleotide sequence: TGTGCCAGCAGTGAGACAGGATCCTACGAGCAGTACTTC. The chain joins TRBV2 to TRBJ2-7; D is possibly TRBD1 (6 bases). Germline V gene sequence: CDR1 SNHLY, CDR2 FYNNEI. The CDR3 has 13 residues. With 3 bases removed from V and 1 base from J, the gap between germline ends came to 7 bases.

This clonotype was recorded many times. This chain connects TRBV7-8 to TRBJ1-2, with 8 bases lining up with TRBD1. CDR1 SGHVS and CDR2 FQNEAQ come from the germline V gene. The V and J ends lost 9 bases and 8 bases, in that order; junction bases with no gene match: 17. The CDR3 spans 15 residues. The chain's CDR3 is CASSHESLTGDGYTF. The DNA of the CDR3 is TGTGCCAGTAGCCACGAATCCCTGACAGGGGACGGCTACACCTTC.

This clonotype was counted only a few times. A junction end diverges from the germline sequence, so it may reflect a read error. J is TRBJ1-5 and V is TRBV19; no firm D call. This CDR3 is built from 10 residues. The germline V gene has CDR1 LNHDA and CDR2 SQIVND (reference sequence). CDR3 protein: CASGIPPQHF. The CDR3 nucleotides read TGTGCCAGTGGTATTCCGCCCCAGCATTTT. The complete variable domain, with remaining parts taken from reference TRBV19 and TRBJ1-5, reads DGGITQSPKYLFRKEGQNVTLSCEQNLNHDAMYWYRQDPGQGLRLIYYSQIVNDFQKGDIAEGYSVSREKKESFPLTVTSAQKNPTAFYLCASGIPPQHFGDGTRLSIL.